These T cell receptor beta chains were read from a single sample in a study of blood T cell repertoires in COVID-19. Profiled with immunoSEQ multiplex PCR; TCRdb holds only in-frame clones, not every one. The sample carries around 230,000 clones, more than 75% recorded once. Source material: peripheral blood. Receptors originate from a woman aged 55 to 70 with active or convalescent COVID-19. Each CDR3 is given with its conserved first and last residue. The D gene is left open where the match is weak. Expanded clones get a size class; other rows say once, few or many, or leave the size out.

size,J,V,D,DNA,CDR3
-,TRBJ1-4,TRBV15,-,TGTGCCACCAGCAGAGGCGGGGGGGACGAAAAACTGTTTTTT,CATSRGGGDEKLFF
-,TRBJ1-2,TRBV21-1,-,TGTGCCAGCAGCAAAGAGTGGCAGGGTGGGAATGGCTACACCTTC,CASSKEWQGGNGYTF
-,TRBJ2-3,TRBV2,-,TGTGCCAGCAGTGACGGGCAGGGCGCAGATACGCAGTATTTT,CASSDGQGADTQYF
-,TRBJ2-1,TRBV7-2,TRBD1,TGTGCCAGCAGCCCGACGGGACAGTCGGTGTTCTTC,CASSPTGQSVFF
-,TRBJ2-2,TRBV2,TRBD1,TGTGCCAGCAAAGGACAGGGGGCGGGTACCGGGGAGCTGTTTTTT,CASKGQGAGTGELFF
-,TRBJ2-3,TRBV4-2,-,TGTGCCAGCAGCCAAGCGGGGGACCGCACAGATACGCAGTATTTT,CASSQAGDRTDTQYF
-,TRBJ1-1,TRBV7-8,-,TGTGCCAGCAGCTTAGATCGGCAGGCGAACACTGAAGCTTTCTTT,CASSLDRQANTEAFF
-,TRBJ1-4,TRBV18,TRBD1,TGTGCCAGCTTAAATGCCGGGACAGCTAATGAAAAACTGTTTTTT,CASLNAGTANEKLFF
-,TRBJ1-2,TRBV3-1/TRBV3-2,-,TGTGCCAGCAGCCAAGATACACAGTTGGATGGCTACACCTTC,CASSQDTQLDGYTF
-,TRBJ1-6,TRBV11-2,TRBD1,TGTGCCAGCAGACCGGGACAGAGCTCCTATAATTCACCCCTCCACTTT,CASRPGQSSYNSPLHF
-,TRBJ1-1,TRBV12-3/TRBV12-4,TRBD1,TGTGCCAGCAGCCTTGGACAGGGGCGTGAAGCTTTCTTT,CASSLGQGREAFF
-,TRBJ1-5,TRBV19,-,TGTGCCAGTAGTATTGGGGGCGGCAGCAATCAGCCCCAGCATTTT,CASSIGGGSNQPQHF
-,TRBJ2-5,TRBV6-1,TRBD1,TGTGCCAGCAGTGAAGACAGGGGGACGGAGACCCAGTACTTC,CASSEDRGTETQYF
-,TRBJ1-2,TRBV18,TRBD1,TGTGCCAGCTCACCCCAGACACAGGGGGATGGCTACACCTTC,CASSPQTQGDGYTF
-,TRBJ1-5,TRBV7-6,TRBD1,TGTGCCAGCAGCTCATTGACAGGGAGGAAGAATCAGCCCCAGCATTTT,CASSSLTGRKNQPQHF
-,TRBJ2-1,TRBV9,-,TGTGCCAGCAGCAGGGACTTGGGGGGGCCTTACAATGAGCAGTTCTTC,CASSRDLGGPYNEQFF
-,TRBJ1-6,TRBV30,TRBD1,TGTGCCTGGAGCCGGGACAGGGATAATTCACCCCTCCACTTT,CAWSRDRDNSPLHF
-,TRBJ2-5,TRBV18,TRBD1,TGTGCCAGCTCACCACCTCGGGACAGATTCCAAGAGACCCAGTACTTC,CASSPPRDRFQETQYF
few,TRBJ2-5,TRBV9,-,TGTGCCAGCAGCGCCAATCGCCACGGGGAGACCCAGTACTTC,CASSANRHGETQYF
-,TRBJ2-5,TRBV5-1,TRBD2,TGCGCCAGCAGCTTGGCCAGGACTAGCGGGGAAGAGACCCAGTACTTC,CASSLARTSGEETQYF
-,TRBJ2-5,TRBV11-2,TRBD2,TGTGCCAGCAGCTCCGGGACTAGCGGGGCATACGAGACCCAGTACTTC,CASSSGTSGAYETQYF
-,TRBJ2-3,TRBV5-5,TRBD2,TGTGCCAGCAGCTTGGGAGGGGCGGGGGGGAGCACAGATACGCAGTATTTT,CASSLGGAGGSTDTQYF
-,TRBJ2-5,TRBV18,-,TGTGCCAGCTCCCTCAACGGCGGGGAGACCCAGTACTTC,CASSLNGGETQYF
-,TRBJ1-2,TRBV19,TRBD1,TGTGCCACTAAGGGTTGGGGACAGGGGAGTATGGCTTACACCTTC,CATKGWGQGSMAYTF
-,TRBJ2-7,TRBV29-1,-,TGCAGCGTTGTAAAAGCCGAGCAGTACTTC,CSVVKAEQYF
-,TRBJ2-1,TRBV4-1,TRBD2,TGCGCCAGCAGCCAGAGCCCGGGACTACACTCCTACAATGAGCAGTTCTTC,CASSQSPGLHSYNEQFF
few,TRBJ2-1,TRBV7-8,-,TGTGCCAGCAGCCCCGCGAGGAGGTACAATGAGCAGTTCTTC,CASSPARRYNEQFF